This T cell receptor beta chain is from a study of T-cell reconstitution after alpha-beta-depleted transplantation in children. The authors prepared the TCRbeta library with unique molecular identifiers. TCRdb recomputed calls from the PCR reads with MiXCR, one row per CDR3 protein. The sample includes some 500,000 distinct CDR3 sequences, 32% of them seen just once. This CDR3 comprises 13 residues. Germline trimming cut 7 bases from V and 7 bases from J; bases unmatched to any gene: 8. Germline CDR1 and CDR2: SGHRS and YFSETQ. This clonotype has only a few counts. This receptor was identified in a human donor who donated a stem cell graft to a child with aplastic anemia. The starting material was PBMCs from the stem cell graft donor, obtained from the stem cell graft. The chain has TRBV5-1 and TRBJ2-1; 7 nucleotides align to TRBD2. CDR3 region: CASGRAPLNEQFF. CDR3 DNA: TGCGCCAGCGGGAGGGCCCCTTTGAATGAGCAGTTCTTC.